These T cell receptor beta chains were read from a single sample in a study of blood T cells in healthy people across ages. TCRdb used MiXCR to reprocess the 5' RACE reads, holding one entry per CDR3 protein. The table records hundreds of thousands of distinct CDR3 sequences, approximately 30% of them present only once. Input material: blood. These receptors all stem from a woman at least 80 years old in good health. CDR3s include the opening cysteine and the closing phenylalanine or tryptophan. A D gene is named only where the DNA matches it firmly. Rows may omit the clone size; those that give it use once, few, many or a size class.

j_call clone_size d_call v_call cdr3_nt cdr3_aa
TRBJ2-1 many NA TRBV5-4 TGTGCCAGCAGCTTGAGGGACGGAAGCTCCTACAATGAGCAGTTCTTC CASSLRDGSSYNEQFF
TRBJ2-1 NA TRBD1 TRBV7-2 TGTGCCGGCAGCGGTCGGGACAGGGGCTTTGGAAATGAGCAGTTCTTC CAGSGRDRGFGNEQFF
TRBJ2-3 NA NA TRBV2 TGTGCCAGCAGTGATCTCAACACAGATACGCGGTATTTT CASSDLNTDTRYF
TRBJ2-1 many TRBD2 TRBV19 TGTGCCAGTAGTCTAACTAGCGGGGTCTACAATGAGCAGTTCTTC CASSLTSGVYNEQFF
TRBJ2-4 NA TRBD2 TRBV7-2 TGTGCCAGCAGCCTCCCGCCCTACGCCGGGGGGGCCAGTTTGGACATTCAGTACTTC CASSLPPYAGGASLDIQYF
TRBJ2-7 many NA TRBV6-5 TGTGCCAGCAACAGGGATGGAAGCTCCTACGAGCAGTACTTC CASNRDGSSYEQYF
TRBJ1-2 many NA TRBV7-9 TGTGCCAGCAGCCCGCAAGTTGACATGGGCGGCTACACCTTC CASSPQVDMGGYTF
TRBJ2-7 many NA TRBV20-1 TGCAGTGCTAGAGACGGGGCACACCTCTACGAGCAGTACTTC CSARDGAHLYEQYF
TRBJ1-1 NA NA TRBV11-2 TGTGCCAGCAGCTCTGCGACAGATACTGAAGCTTTCTTT CASSSATDTEAFF
TRBJ2-7 many TRBD1 TRBV5-5 TGTGCCAGCAGCCACGGGACAGTTCCCTCCGAGCAGTACTTC CASSHGTVPSEQYF
TRBJ1-1 many TRBD1 TRBV12-3/TRBV12-4 TGTGCCAGCAGTTATCTACAGGGGTTGGACACTGAAGCTTTCTTT CASSYLQGLDTEAFF
TRBJ1-3 NA NA TRBV7-2 TGTGCCAGCAGCTTAGGCTCTGGAAACATCATATATTTT CASSLGSGNIIYF
TRBJ2-1 many NA TRBV24-1 TGTGCCTCCGGGGCGTCCGGTACTCGGAATGAGCAGTTCTTC CASGASGTRNEQFF
TRBJ2-5 many NA TRBV6-2/TRBV6-3 TGTGCCAGCAGGGAGGGGGGCGGTGGAGAGACCCAGTACTTC CASREGGGGETQYF
TRBJ2-5 many NA TRBV3-1 TGTGCCAGCAGCCAAACAACGACTAGTAGGCAAGAGACCCAGTACTTC CASSQTTTSRQETQYF
TRBJ1-4 NA TRBD1 TRBV20-1 TGCAGTGCTGGGGGACAGGGATTGGATGGCGAAAAACTGTTTTTT CSAGGQGLDGEKLFF
TRBJ2-1 NA NA TRBV20-1 TGCAGTCCTAAAATCCCTTTAGCGCTTTTTAGCAATGAGCAGTTCTTC CSPKIPLALFSNEQFF
TRBJ1-2 NA TRBD1 TRBV30 TGTGCCTGGACCCTGACAGGGAGTTTTATTGATGGCTACACCTTC CAWTLTGSFIDGYTF
TRBJ1-5 NA NA TRBV30 TGTGCCTGGAGTGCCCCGCGGGGGCCCTATAGCAATCAGCCCCAGCATTTT CAWSAPRGPYSNQPQHF
TRBJ2-5 many NA TRBV2 TGTGCCAGCGTCGGGGGCCAAGAGACCCAGTACTTC CASVGGQETQYF